The 9 T cell receptor beta chains reported below all come from one sample, sequenced in a study of blood T cell repertoires in COVID-19. The method was immunoSEQ multiplex PCR; TCRdb's version includes in-frame clones alone and lacks a portion of them. Among around 100,000 clones listed, about 85% were seen once. Sequencing was performed on peripheral blood. These receptors all come from a woman aged 65 to 85 with active or convalescent COVID-19.

The chain has TRBV28 and TRBJ1-5; tentative D call: TRBD1 (5 bases). The CDR3 is made up of 15 amino acids. Germline V gene data show CDR1 as MDHEN and CDR2 as SYDVKM. V dropped 5 bases and J dropped 3 bases, with 14 bases sitting between them. The DNA of the CDR3 is TGTGCCAGCAGTCTCCCTGGCAGGGACAATCAGCCCCAGCATTTT. It codes for CASSLPGRDNQPQHF.

This clone was counted between two and nine times. The chain employs TRBV6-6 and TRBJ1-5, with D perhaps TRBD1 (5 bases). CDR1 is MNHNY and CDR2 is SVGAGI in the germline V gene (reference sequence). There are 14 residues in the CDR3. V lost 0 bases and J lost 4, with 7 bases in between. The CDR3 is CASSYSGANQPQHF. CDR3 sequence (DNA): TGTGCCAGCAGTTACTCAGGGGCGAATCAGCCCCAGCATTTT.

The genes are TRBV19 and TRBJ2-1, with TRBD1 as a possible D gene (6 bases). CDR3 length equals 15 residues. The germline CDR1 and CDR2 sequences are LNHDA and SQIVND (reference sequence). V gave up 0 bases and J gave up 9 bases, with 15 bases separating them. CDR3 bases: TGTGCCAGTAGTATAGATTTAAGGCAGGGGAGTGAGCAGTTCTTC. It is translated as CASSIDLRQGSEQFF.

The genes are TRBV28 and TRBJ2-7, with D hard to call. Trimming stripped 6 bases from V and 0 bases from J, with 9 bases between. Germline CDR1 is MDHEN and CDR2 is SYDVKM. The CDR3 has 13 amino acids. The CDR3 sequence is CASSSVSSYEQYF. DNA for the CDR3: TGTGCCAGCAGCTCGGTGAGCTCCTACGAGCAGTACTTC.

This chain connects TRBV3-1 (or the pseudogene TRBV3-2) to TRBJ2-1; D remains ambiguous. The ends were cut back, 4 bases at V and 4 bases at J, with 11 bases in the middle. CDR3 size: 14 residues. CDR1 LGHDT and CDR2 YNNKEL come from the germline V gene (reference sequence). CDR3 sequence: CASSRSERYNEQFF. The CDR3 DNA reads TGTGCCAGCAGCCGATCGGAGCGTTACAATGAGCAGTTCTTC.

The DNA of the CDR3 is TGTGCCAGCAGCTCGGGACAGGGGCGGGAGACCCAGTACTTC. Translated, it gives CASSSGQGRETQYF. The rearrangement joins TRBV11-3 to TRBJ2-5; 10 bases align to TRBD1. The CDR3 spans 14 residues. V shed 4 bases and J 5 bases; nucleotides not matched to a gene: 4. Germline lookup yields CDR1 SGHNT and CDR2 YENEEA.

The chain combines TRBV11-3 with TRBJ2-5, with no clear D. V was pared by 0 bases and J by 5 bases, with 7 bases between. There are 13 residues in the CDR3. The germline V gene encodes CDR1 SGHNT and CDR2 YENEEA. The DNA of the CDR3 is TGTGCCAGCAGCTTAGAGAGCTGGGAGACCCAGTACTTC. Its protein product is CASSLESWETQYF. Variable domain in full (rest from reference TRBV11-3 and TRBJ2-5): EAGVVQSPRYKIIEKKQPVAFWCNPISGHNTLYWYLQNLGQGPELLIRYENEEAVDDSQLPKDRFSAERLKGVDSTLKIQPAELGDSAVYLCASSLESWETQYFGPGTRLLVL.

This chain joins TRBV18 and TRBJ1-1; 7 bases line up with TRBD1. Germline values: CDR1 KGHSH, CDR2 LQKENI. This CDR3 region has 14 residues. V was clipped by 6 bases and J by 4 bases; unmatched bases: 8. This chain's CDR3 is CASSQGVEGTEAFF. CDR3 sequence (DNA): TGTGCCAGCTCTCAGGGGGTCGAGGGCACTGAAGCTTTCTTT.

The chain uses TRBV18 and TRBJ1-2; 7 positions match TRBD1. Germline-derived CDR1 and CDR2 are KGHSH and LQKENI. This CDR3 comprises 15 residues. Trimming took 3 bases from V and 8 from J; bases not matched to a gene: 12. In DNA form, the CDR3 reads TGTGCCAGCTCACCCGACAGGGACCAGGAGGGCGGCTACACCTTC. Translated, it gives CASSPDRDQEGGYTF.